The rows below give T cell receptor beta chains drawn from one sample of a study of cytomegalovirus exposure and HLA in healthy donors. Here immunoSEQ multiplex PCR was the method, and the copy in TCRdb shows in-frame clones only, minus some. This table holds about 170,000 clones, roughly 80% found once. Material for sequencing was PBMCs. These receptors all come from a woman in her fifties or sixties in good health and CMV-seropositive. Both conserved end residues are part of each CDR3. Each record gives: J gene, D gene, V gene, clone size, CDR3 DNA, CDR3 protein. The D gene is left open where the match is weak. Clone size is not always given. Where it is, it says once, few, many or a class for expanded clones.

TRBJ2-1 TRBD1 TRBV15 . TGTGCCACCAGCAGAGATGGGACAGGTTATCACAATGAGCAGTTCTTC CATSRDGTGYHNEQFF
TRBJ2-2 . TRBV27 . TGTGCCAGCAGTTTCTCGGGACAAAGGGGGACCGGGGAGCTGTTTTTT CASSFSGQRGTGELFF
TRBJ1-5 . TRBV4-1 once TGCGCCAGCAGCCAAGGTCAGGCGGGGCAGCCCCAGCATTTT CASSQGQAGQPQHF
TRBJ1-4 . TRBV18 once TGTGCCAGCTCCCCTACGGGAGGGGCTGATGAAAAACTGTTTTTT CASSPTGGADEKLFF
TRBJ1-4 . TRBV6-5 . TGTGCCAGCAGTTGGGGGCCGCAGGGAGAAGAAAAACTGTTTTTT CASSWGPQGEEKLFF
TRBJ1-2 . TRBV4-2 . TGTGCCAGCAGCCAAGATCAAAACAGCCACTATGGCTACACCTTC CASSQDQNSHYGYTF
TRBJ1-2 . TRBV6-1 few TGTGCCAGCAGTGAGGCAGGTACCTATGGCTACACCTTC CASSEAGTYGYTF
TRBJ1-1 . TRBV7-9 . TGTTCCAGCAGCTCCAAAGGGGTGCTGAACACTGAAGCTTTCTTT CSSSSKGVLNTEAFF
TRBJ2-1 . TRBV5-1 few TGCGCCAGCAGCACGGGACACAACTACAATGAGCAGTTCTTC CASSTGHNYNEQFF
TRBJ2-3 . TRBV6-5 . TGTGCCAGCAGTTACTCTGGTAGCACGGATACGCAGTATTTT CASSYSGSTDTQYF
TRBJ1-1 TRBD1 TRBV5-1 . TGCGCCAGCAGCCGCGCCACAGGGGGCACTGAAGCTTTCTTT CASSRATGGTEAFF
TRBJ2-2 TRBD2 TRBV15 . TGTGCCACCAGCAGAGAATACGAAGCGGGGGGAAACACCGGGGAGCTGTTTTTT CATSREYEAGGNTGELFF
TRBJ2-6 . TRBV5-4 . TGTGCCAGCAGCTTATCAGCGGGTTATGGGGCCAACGTCCTGACTTTC CASSLSAGYGANVLTF
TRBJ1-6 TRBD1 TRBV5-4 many TGTGCCAGCACCTTGGGGACAGAAAATTCACCCCTCCACTTT CASTLGTENSPLHF
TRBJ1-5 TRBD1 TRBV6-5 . TGTGCCAGCAGCCGGGGACAGGGAGAACAGCCCCAGCATTTT CASSRGQGEQPQHF
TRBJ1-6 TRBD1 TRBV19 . TGTGCCAGTAGTATATATGGACAGGGTAATTCACCCCTCCACTTT CASSIYGQGNSPLHF
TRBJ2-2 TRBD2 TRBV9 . TGTGCCAGCAGCGTAAATCGAGGACTAGCGGGAGACAACACCGGGGAGCTGTTTTTT CASSVNRGLAGDNTGELFF
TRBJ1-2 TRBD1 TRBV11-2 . TGTGCCAGCAGCACTGGGACAGGGTTTAGACCTGGTGGCGGCTACACCTTC CASSTGTGFRPGGGYTF
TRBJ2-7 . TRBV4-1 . TGCGCCAGCAGCCAAGGGGGGGAGGTCTCCTACGAGCAGTACTTC CASSQGGEVSYEQYF
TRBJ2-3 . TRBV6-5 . TGTGCCACCTCAGGAGGAGGGAACCCAGATACGCAGTATTTT CATSGGGNPDTQYF
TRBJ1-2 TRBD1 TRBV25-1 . TGTGCCAGCAGTGAACTAGATGCCGGGACAGACTATGGCTACACCTTC CASSELDAGTDYGYTF
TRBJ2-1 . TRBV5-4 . TGTGCCAGCAGCTCCGGGACCTACAATGAGCAGTTCTTC CASSSGTYNEQFF
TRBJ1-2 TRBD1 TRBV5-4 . TGTGCCAGCAGCTTACAAACAGGGGGCGAAGGCTACACCTTC CASSLQTGGEGYTF
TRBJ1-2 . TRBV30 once TGTGCCTGGACTACTACCTTCTATGGCTACACCTTC CAWTTTFYGYTF
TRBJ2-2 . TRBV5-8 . TGTGCCAGCACTCGCGGGGAGCTGTTTTTT CASTRGELFF
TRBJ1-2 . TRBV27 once TGTGCCAGCAGTTTATCGGCCCTCGTGAGGGCCTATGGCTACACCTTC CASSLSALVRAYGYTF
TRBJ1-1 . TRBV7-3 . TGTGCCAGCAGCTTACGTGGCAACACTGAAGCTTTCTTT CASSLRGNTEAFF
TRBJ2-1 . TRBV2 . TGTGCCAGTAAGCTAGTCAATGAGCAGTTCTTC CASKLVNEQFF
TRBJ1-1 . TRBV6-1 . TGTGCCAGCAGTCTCGACCAAGGGGTGAACACTGAAGCTTTCTTT CASSLDQGVNTEAFF
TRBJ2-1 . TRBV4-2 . TGTGCCAGCAGCCCCGCGCACGGGGGGCGAACCTACAATGAGCAGTTCTTC CASSPAHGGRTYNEQFF
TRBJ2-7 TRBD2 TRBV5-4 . TGTGCCAGCAGCTTGGCGGGAGGCTGCGAGCAGTACTTC CASSLAGGCEQYF
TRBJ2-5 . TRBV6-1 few TGTGCCAGCAGTGAAGCGCTTGGACTACAAGAGACCCAGTACTTC CASSEALGLQETQYF
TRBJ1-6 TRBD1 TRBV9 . TGTGCCAGCAGCGTAAACCCGACAGGGGGCAATTCACCCCTCCACTTT CASSVNPTGGNSPLHF
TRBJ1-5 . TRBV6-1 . TGTGCCAGCAGGTCGACAGGAAGCAATCAGCCCCAGCATTTT CASRSTGSNQPQHF
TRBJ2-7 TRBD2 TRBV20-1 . TGCAGTGCCGGGGGGGGAGTCGAGCAGTACTTC CSAGGGVEQYF
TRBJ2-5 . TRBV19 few TGTGCCAGTAGTATGTCGGGGCAAGAGACCCAGTACTTC CASSMSGQETQYF
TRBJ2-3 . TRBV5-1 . TGCGCCACCCGGAAAGGGGTGGGGGCCACAGATACGCAGTATTTT CATRKGVGATDTQYF
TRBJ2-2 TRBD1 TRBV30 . TGTGCCTGGGGTGGACAGGGGGCGGGCACCGGGGAGCTGTTTTTT CAWGGQGAGTGELFF